This T cell receptor (beta chain) was captured in a study of blood T cell repertoires in COVID-19. Across the study: From T cells, B-cell-depleted T cells, or PBMCs came the material, which was cDNA or gDNA.

In the authors' methods: Reference gene primer amplification in the assay estimated nucleated cell counts. The data were produced by immunoSEQ multiplex PCR, yet TCRdb's version contains in-frame clones alone and is incomplete. V, J and clone size reflect that table, while D and trimming were determined from the DNA. The sample gives over 120,000 clones, 81% of which show up once; roughly 8% is in the top ten. CDR1 and CDR2 from the germline V gene are MNHEY and SMNVEV (reference sequence). The CDR3 runs to 17 residues. With 0 bases clipped from V and 5 bases from J, the junction kept 5 bases outside the gene matches.

The material sequenced was peripheral blood. V gene TRBV27 combines with J gene TRBJ2-1; 12 positions match TRBD2. The clonotype comes from a human donor in a cohort sampled during active COVID-19. CDR3: CASSLSATSGRNNEQFF. CDR3 DNA: TGTGCCAGCAGTTTATCGGCGACTAGCGGGAGAAACAATGAGCAGTTCTTC.